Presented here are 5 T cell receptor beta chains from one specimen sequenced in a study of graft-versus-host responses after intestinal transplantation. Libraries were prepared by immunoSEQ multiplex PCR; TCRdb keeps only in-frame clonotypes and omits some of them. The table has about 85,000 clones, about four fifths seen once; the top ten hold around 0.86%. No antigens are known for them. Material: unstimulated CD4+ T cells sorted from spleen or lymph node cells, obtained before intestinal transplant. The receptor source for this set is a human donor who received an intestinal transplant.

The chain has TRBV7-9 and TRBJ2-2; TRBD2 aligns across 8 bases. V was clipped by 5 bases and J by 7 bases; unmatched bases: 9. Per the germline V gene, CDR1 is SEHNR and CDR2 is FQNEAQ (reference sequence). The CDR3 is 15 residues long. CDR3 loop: CASSPSGTRSGELFF. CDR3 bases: TGTGCCAGCAGCCCCTCCGGGACTAGAAGCGGGGAGCTGTTTTTT.

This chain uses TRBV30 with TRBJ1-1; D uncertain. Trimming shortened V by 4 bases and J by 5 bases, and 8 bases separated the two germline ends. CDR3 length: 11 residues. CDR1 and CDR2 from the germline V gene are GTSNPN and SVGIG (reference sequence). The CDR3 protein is CAWTQRTEAFF. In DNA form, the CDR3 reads TGTGCCTGGACCCAGCGAACTGAAGCTTTCTTT.

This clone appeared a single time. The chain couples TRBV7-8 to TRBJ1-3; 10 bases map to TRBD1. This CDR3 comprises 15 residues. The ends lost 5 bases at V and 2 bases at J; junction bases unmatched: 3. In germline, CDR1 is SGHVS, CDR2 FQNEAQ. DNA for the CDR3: TGTGCCAGCAGCCAAGGACAGGGGGCTGGAAACACCATATATTTT. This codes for CASSQGQGAGNTIYF. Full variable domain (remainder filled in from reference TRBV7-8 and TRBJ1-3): GAGVSQSPRYKVAKRGQDVALRCDPISGHVSLFWYQQALGQGPEFLTYFQNEAQLDKSGLPSDRFFAERPEGSVSTLKIQRTQQEDSAVYLCASSQGQGAGNTIYFGEGSWLTVV.

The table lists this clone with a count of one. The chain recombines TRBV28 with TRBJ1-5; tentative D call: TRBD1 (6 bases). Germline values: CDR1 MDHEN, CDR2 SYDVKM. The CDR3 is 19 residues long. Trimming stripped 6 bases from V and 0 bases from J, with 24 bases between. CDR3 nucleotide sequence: TGTGCCAGCAGGCCATACAGGGACACGAACCCATATAGCAATCAGCCCCAGCATTTT. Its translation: CASRPYRDTNPYSNQPQHF.

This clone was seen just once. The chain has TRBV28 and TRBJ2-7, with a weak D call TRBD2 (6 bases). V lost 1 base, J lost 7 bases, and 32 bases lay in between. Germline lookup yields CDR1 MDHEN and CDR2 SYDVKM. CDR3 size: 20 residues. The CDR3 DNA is TGTGCCAGCAGTTTATATTGGTTAGATATTTCACGACGGGGGATTGGAGAGCAGTACTTC. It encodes CASSLYWLDISRRGIGEQYF.